Presented here are 3 T cell receptor beta chains from one specimen sequenced in a study of regulatory and conventional T cells in RAG deficiency. Some clones are missing from TCRdb's copy, which holds only in-frame ones; the method was immunoSEQ multiplex PCR. The sample shows tens of thousands of clones, about 88% of them seen only once. This sample also appeared in a second study, on regulatory T cells. As that study records: The PCR used 52 TRBV and 13 TRBJ primers.

The sequenced sample consisted of CD8+ T cells sorted from blood. These receptors were taken from a human donor in good health.

This chain connects TRBV5-6 to TRBJ1-1, with TRBD1 matching over 8 bases. CDR1 SGHDT and CDR2 YYEEEE come from the germline V gene. The CDR3 runs to 15 residues. With V trimmed by 2 bases and J by 0 bases, 3 bases remained unmatched. CDR3 sequence (DNA): TGTGCCAGCAGCTTACAGGGGGTGGTGAACACTGAAGCTTTCTTT. It specifies CASSLQGVVNTEAFF. The full variable domain, rest sourced from reference TRBV5-6 and TRBJ1-1, is DAGVTQSPTHLIKTRGQQVTLRCSPKSGHDTVSWYQQALGQGPQFIFQYYEEEERQRGNFPDRFSGHQFPNYSSELNVNALLLGDSALYLCASSLQGVVNTEAFFGQGTRLTVV.

For the CDR3, the DNA is TGCGCCAGCAGTCCCCGGACCGATAACTATGGCTACACCTTC. Its protein product is CASSPRTDNYGYTF. The chain is built from TRBV5-1 and TRBJ1-2; D ambiguous. Germline V gene sequence: CDR1 SGHRS, CDR2 YFSETQ. Trimming took 5 bases from V and 1 from J, leaving 12 bases between them. The CDR3 totals 14 residues.

The chain joins TRBV6-6 to TRBJ2-1, with D possibly matching TRBD1 (6 bases). The germline CDR1 and CDR2 sequences are MNHNY and SVGAGI (reference sequence). The CDR3 consists of 14 residues. Between the trimmed V and J ends, which lost 6 bases and 6 bases, there was a span of 15 bases. The CDR3 sequence: CASRNLGASNEQFF. The CDR3, as DNA: TGTGCCAGCAGGAATTTGGGGGCGAGCAATGAGCAGTTCTTC.